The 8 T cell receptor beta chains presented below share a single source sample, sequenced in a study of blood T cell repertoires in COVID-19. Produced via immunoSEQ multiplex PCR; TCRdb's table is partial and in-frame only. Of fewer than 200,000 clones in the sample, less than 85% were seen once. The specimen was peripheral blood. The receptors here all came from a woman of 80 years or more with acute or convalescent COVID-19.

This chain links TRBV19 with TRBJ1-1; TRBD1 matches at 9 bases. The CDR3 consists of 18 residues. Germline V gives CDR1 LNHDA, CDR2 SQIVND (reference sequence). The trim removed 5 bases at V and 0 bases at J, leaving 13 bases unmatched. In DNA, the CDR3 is TGTGCCAGTAGTCTCCCTAGGACAGGGGTCATCTTGAACACTGAAGCTTTCTTT. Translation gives CASSLPRTGVILNTEAFF.

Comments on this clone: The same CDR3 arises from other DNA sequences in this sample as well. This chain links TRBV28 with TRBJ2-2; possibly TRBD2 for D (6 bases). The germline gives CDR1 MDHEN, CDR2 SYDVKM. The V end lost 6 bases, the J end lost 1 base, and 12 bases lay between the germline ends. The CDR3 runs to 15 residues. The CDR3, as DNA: TGTGCCAGCAGCCTAACTAGCCTGAACACCGGGGAGCTGTTTTTT. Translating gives CASSLTSLNTGELFF.

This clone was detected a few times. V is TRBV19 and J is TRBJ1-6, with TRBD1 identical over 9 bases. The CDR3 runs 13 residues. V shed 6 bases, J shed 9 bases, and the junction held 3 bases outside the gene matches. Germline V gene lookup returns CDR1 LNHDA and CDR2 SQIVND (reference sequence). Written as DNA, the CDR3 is TGTGCCAGTAGCGGACAGGGGCGTTCACCCCTCCACTTT. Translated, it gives CASSGQGRSPLHF.

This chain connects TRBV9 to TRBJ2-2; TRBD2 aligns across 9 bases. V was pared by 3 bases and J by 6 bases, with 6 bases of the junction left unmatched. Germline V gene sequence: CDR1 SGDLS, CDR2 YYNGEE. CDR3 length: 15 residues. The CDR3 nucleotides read TGTGCCAGCAGCGCGACTAGCGGCTGGGCCGGGGAGCTGTTTTTT. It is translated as CASSATSGWAGELFF.

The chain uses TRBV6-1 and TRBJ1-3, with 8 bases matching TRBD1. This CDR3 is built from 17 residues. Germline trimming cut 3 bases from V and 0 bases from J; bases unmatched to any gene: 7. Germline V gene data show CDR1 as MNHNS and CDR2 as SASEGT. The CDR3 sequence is CASSEGQARYSGNTIYF. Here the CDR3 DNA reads TGTGCCAGCAGTGAGGGACAGGCGCGCTACTCTGGAAACACCATATATTTT.

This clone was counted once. The CDR3 is CASSPTGGANYNEQFF. Here the CDR3 DNA reads TGTGCCAGCAGCCCCACCGGGGGGGCGAATTACAATGAGCAGTTCTTC. This chain links TRBV9 with TRBJ2-1; 8 bases line up with TRBD2. Germline lookup yields CDR1 SGDLS and CDR2 YYNGEE. The CDR3 contains 16 residues. V shed 4 bases, J shed 4 bases, and the junction held 10 bases outside the gene matches.

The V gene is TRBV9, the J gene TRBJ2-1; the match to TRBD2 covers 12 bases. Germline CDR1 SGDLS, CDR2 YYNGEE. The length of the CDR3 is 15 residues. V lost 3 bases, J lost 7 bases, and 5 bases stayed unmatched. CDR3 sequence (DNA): TGTGCCAGCAGCGCCAGACTAGCGGGAGTAAATGAGCAGTTCTTC. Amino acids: CASSARLAGVNEQFF.

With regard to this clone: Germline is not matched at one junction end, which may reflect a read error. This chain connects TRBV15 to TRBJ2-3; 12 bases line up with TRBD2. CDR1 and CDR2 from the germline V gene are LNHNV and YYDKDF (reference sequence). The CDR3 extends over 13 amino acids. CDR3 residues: CATSSERTSGTTF. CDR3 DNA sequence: TGTGCCACCAGCAGTGAAAGGACTAGCGGGACGACGTTT.